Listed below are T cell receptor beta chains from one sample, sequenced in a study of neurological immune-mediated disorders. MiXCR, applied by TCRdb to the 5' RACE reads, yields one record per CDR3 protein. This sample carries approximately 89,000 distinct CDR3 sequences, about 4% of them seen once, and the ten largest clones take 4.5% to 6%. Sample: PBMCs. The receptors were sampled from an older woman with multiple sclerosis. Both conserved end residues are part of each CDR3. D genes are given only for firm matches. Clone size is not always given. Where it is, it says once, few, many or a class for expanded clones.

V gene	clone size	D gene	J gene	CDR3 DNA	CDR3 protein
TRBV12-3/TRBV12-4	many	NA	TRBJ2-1	TGTGCCAGCAGTTTTTTTTTGGGGGGGGGCCCCAATGAGCAGTTCTTC	CASSFFLGGGPNEQFF
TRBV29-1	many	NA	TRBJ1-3	TGCAGCGTTGCGTTAAGTGGGTCTGGAAACACCATATATTTT	CSVALSGSGNTIYF
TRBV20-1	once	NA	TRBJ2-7	TGCAGTGCGGGGGAAGGGTACGAGCAGTACTTC	CSAGEGYEQYF
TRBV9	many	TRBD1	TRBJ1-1	TGTGCCAGCAGCGCTGGCTTACAGGGGATAACTGAAGCTTTCTTT	CASSAGLQGITEAFF
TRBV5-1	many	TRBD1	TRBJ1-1	TGCGCCAGCAGTTCCAATGGACAGGGGGAGGACACTGAAGCTTTCTTT	CASSSNGQGEDTEAFF
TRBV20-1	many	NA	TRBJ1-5	TGCAGTGCTACCAGGTGGGGGGGCGATCAGCCCCAGCATTTT	CSATRWGGDQPQHF
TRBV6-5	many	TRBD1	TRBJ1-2	TGTGCCAGCACCAAGGGGGCCCCCTCCGGCTACACCTTC	CASTKGAPSGYTF
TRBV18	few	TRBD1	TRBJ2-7	TGTGCCAGCTCACTACAGGGGGATATGTACGAGCAGTACTTC	CASSLQGDMYEQYF
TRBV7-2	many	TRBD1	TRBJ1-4	TGTGCCAGCAGCTATGACAGGGCAAAACTGTTTTTT	CASSYDRAKLFF
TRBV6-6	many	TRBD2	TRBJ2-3	TGTGCCAGCAGTTCCTCGGGACTAGCGGGGGGGCGTGGAGATACGCAGTATTTT	CASSSSGLAGGRGDTQYF
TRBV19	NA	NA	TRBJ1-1	TGTGCCAGTAGTCGCAGGGTGCTCGCTGAAGCTTTCTTT	CASSRRVLAEAFF
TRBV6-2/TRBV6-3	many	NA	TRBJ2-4	TGTGCCAGTAGGGACACCCACCAGGGACTAGCCAAAAACATTCAGTACTTC	CASRDTHQGLAKNIQYF
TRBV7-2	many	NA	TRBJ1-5	TGTGCCAGCAGACCAGGGGTTTTAGGGCCCCAGCATTTT	CASRPGVLGPQHF
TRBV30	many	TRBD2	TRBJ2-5	TGTGCCTGGAGTCCCGGGCCACTAGCGGGGGCGCCCGAAGAGACCCAGTACTTC	CAWSPGPLAGAPEETQYF
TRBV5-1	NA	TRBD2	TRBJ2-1	TGCGCCAGTACTAGCGGGGGGTCCTACAATGAGCAGTTCTTC	CASTSGGSYNEQFF
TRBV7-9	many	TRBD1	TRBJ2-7	TGTGCCAGCAGCTTCGGGACAGGGGCTTACGAGCAGTACTTC	CASSFGTGAYEQYF
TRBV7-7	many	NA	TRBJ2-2	TGTGCCTCCGGGGCAGCCGCGAACACCGGGGAGCTGTTTTTT	CASGAAANTGELFF
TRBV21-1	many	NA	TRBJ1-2	TGTGCCAGCAGCAATAATCTGGGACAGGGGGCACTAAACTATGGCTACACCTTC	CASSNNLGQGALNYGYTF
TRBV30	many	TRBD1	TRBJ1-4	TGTGCCTGGAGTGTAAGAGGGGGCGGCGAAAAACTGTTTTTT	CAWSVRGGGEKLFF
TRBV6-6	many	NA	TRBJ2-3	TGTGCCAGCAGTTACTCGGCGGGTACAGATACGCAGTATTTT	CASSYSAGTDTQYF
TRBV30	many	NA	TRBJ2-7	TGTGCCTGGAACCGGGGGTTCCCCTACGAGCAGTACTTC	CAWNRGFPYEQYF
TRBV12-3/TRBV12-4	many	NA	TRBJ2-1	TGTGCCAGCAGACCCTCCGGGACTGCCTACAATGAGCAGTTCTTC	CASRPSGTAYNEQFF
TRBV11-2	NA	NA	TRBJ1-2	TGTGCCAGCAGCTTAGTCTCCGGGGTAGAGGGCTACACCTTC	CASSLVSGVEGYTF
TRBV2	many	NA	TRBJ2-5	TGTGCCAGCAGTGATGGGGGGACGGAGACCCAGTACTTC	CASSDGGTETQYF
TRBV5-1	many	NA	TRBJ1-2	TGCGCCAGCAGCTCGGACGGGTACTATGGCTACACCTTC	CASSSDGYYGYTF
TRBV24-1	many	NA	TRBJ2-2	TGTGCCACCAGTGACTGGTCTGGCGGGGAGCTGTTTTTT	CATSDWSGGELFF
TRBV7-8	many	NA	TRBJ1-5	TGTGCCAGCAGCGTAGGAGGAGGCGGTGGGGTAAATCAGCCCCAGCATTTT	CASSVGGGGGVNQPQHF
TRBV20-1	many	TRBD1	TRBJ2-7	TGCAGTGCTAGAGATGCGGACAGGGGCGATTACGAGCAGTACTTC	CSARDADRGDYEQYF
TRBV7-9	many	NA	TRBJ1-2	TGTGCCAGCAGCTTAGAGGGGGGCGGCAACTATGGCTACACCTTC	CASSLEGGGNYGYTF
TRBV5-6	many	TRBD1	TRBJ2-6	TGTGCCAGCAGCGCTCAACCCGGGACAGTCTACTCTGGGGCCAACGTCCTGACTTTC	CASSAQPGTVYSGANVLTF
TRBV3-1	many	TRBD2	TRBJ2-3	TGTGCCAGCTTACAGCGGGGGGCCACAGATACGCAGTATTTT	CASLQRGATDTQYF
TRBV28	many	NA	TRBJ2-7	TGTGCCACGGGGGGGACAGCTCTAGTTAAGTACTTC	CATGGTALVKYF
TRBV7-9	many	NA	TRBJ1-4	TGTGCCTGGACCCTAGTGCTCCAATCTAATGAAAAACTGTTTTTT	CAWTLVLQSNEKLFF
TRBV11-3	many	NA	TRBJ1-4	TGTGCCAGCAGCAGAGGATCCGGGGAAAAACTGTTTTTT	CASSRGSGEKLFF
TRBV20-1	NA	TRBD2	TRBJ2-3	TGCAGTGCTAGGGGGGGACTAGTCCCAGATACGCAGTATTTT	CSARGGLVPDTQYF
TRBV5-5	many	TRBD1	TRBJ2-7	TGTGCCAGCAGCTTCAGGACAGGGGGGGAGCAGTACTTC	CASSFRTGGEQYF
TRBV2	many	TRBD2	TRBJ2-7	TGTGCCAGCAGTGATGGGGGACTAGACGCAACCTACGAGCAGTACTTC	CASSDGGLDATYEQYF
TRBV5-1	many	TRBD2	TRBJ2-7	TGCGCCAGCAGCTTCCAACAATCGGGAGGCTACGAGCAGTACTTC	CASSFQQSGGYEQYF
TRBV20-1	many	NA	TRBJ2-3	TGCAGTCCCGTGGAGGGTAGCACAGATACGCAGTATTTT	CSPVEGSTDTQYF
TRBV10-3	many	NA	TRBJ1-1	TGTGCCATCAGTGGGGGGACGGTGAACACTGAAGCTTTCTTT	CAISGGTVNTEAFF
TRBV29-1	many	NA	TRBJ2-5	TGCAGCGTTTGTGGGGGCTTGGAGACCCAGTACTTC	CSVCGGLETQYF
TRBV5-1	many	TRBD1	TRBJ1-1	TGCGCCAGCATGGGGCAGGGGGCGATCGGTACTGAAGCTTTCTTT	CASMGQGAIGTEAFF
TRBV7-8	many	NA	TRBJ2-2	TGTGCCAGCAGCTTAGATCCGTCCACCGGGGAGCTGTTTTTT	CASSLDPSTGELFF
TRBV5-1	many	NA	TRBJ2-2	TGCGCCAGCAGCTTGGATGGCAGTTCTACCGGGGAGCTGTTTTTT	CASSLDGSSTGELFF